This TCR beta chain came from a study of T cell repertoires in cytomegalovirus infection. Across the whole study: Public TCR beta signatures marked donors with CMV infection and the matching HLA.

General study findings and limits: The ex vivo response was dominated by HLA-C-restricted CMV-specific TCR beta clonotypes. There were carriers of CMV plus the relevant HLA, and cumulative public TCR beta family frequency identified them.

V dropped 2 bases and J dropped 3 bases, with 13 bases sitting between them. This CDR3 has 15 amino acids. Germline CDR1 is MNHNS and CDR2 is SASEGT. A few counts support this clonotype. The antigen remains undetermined. TCRdb reprocessed the reads with MiXCR, giving one entry per CDR3 protein. Among roughly 310,000 distinct CDR3 sequences listed, roughly 29% were seen once. The receptor comes from a human donor in good health (CMV status not recorded). Some clones in this sample may be carry-over from other donors' samples. Sequencing was performed on cultured PBMCs, taken from culture after CMV antigen stimulation. This rearrangement joins TRBV6-1 to TRBJ1-1, with D perhaps matching TRBD1 (6 bases). CDR3 protein: CASSELGGAYTEAFF. In DNA form, the CDR3 reads TGTGCCAGCAGTGAATTGGGGGGCGCGTACACTGAAGCTTTCTTT.